Listed below are T cell receptor beta chains from one sample, sequenced in a study of T-cell reconstitution after alpha-beta-depleted transplantation in children. From the PCR reads, TCRdb called clonotypes with MiXCR, one entry per CDR3 protein. The table has about 400,000 distinct CDR3 sequences, 20% seen once. This specimen was PBMCs from the stem cell graft donor, taken from the stem cell graft. All receptors derive from a human donor who donated a stem cell graft to a child with acute myeloid leukemia. Each CDR3 is given without its conserved first and last residue.

CDR3 length	V gene	J gene	CDR3 protein
10	TRBV29-1	TRBJ2-7	SVEGQRTEQY
14	TRBV12-3/TRBV12-4	TRBJ2-1	ASSFPGTRVLHEQF
12	TRBV27	TRBJ2-7	ASSPTGGFGEQY
11	TRBV20-1	TRBJ2-1	SASGRALNEQF
11	TRBV7-2	TRBJ2-3	ASSPLATDTQY
11	TRBV25-1	TRBJ1-1	ASSEFGNTEAF
14	TRBV20-1	TRBJ1-1	SARDPGQGAFTEAF
15	TRBV12-3/TRBV12-4	TRBJ1-1	ASSFPPNPKKVTEAF
15	TRBV28	TRBJ2-1	ASRSPWASGKYNEQF
14	TRBV12-3/TRBV12-4	TRBJ2-1	ASSLIPSGLEGEQF
12	TRBV7-2	TRBJ2-3	ASSFPPITDTQY
10	TRBV20-1	TRBJ2-3	SASRQADTQY
14	TRBV5-1	TRBJ2-1	ASSLIGGGGYNEQF
14	TRBV7-3	TRBJ2-1	ASSLTGTNSYNEQF
13	TRBV7-9	TRBJ2-1	ASSLPGGHRDEQF
13	TRBV12-3/TRBV12-4	TRBJ2-5	ASSPGRGGQETQY
12	TRBV20-1	TRBJ2-7	SARDRRKAYEQY
12	TRBV20-1	TRBJ2-1	SARVALFGNEQF
13	TRBV29-1	TRBJ2-3	SVEDKGRRADTQY
15	TRBV4-2	TRBJ1-6	ASSQPSTGGRGSPLH
12	TRBV29-1	TRBJ2-7	SVTPQGRTYEQY
15	TRBV11-2	TRBJ1-2	ASSLDRQGWANYGYT
12	TRBV12-3/TRBV12-4	TRBJ2-3	ASSTGVRTDTQY
13	TRBV5-1	TRBJ1-1	ASSSTGGENTEAF
13	TRBV15	TRBJ1-5	ATSRDSGGEQPQH
11	TRBV7-2	TRBJ1-2	ASSPEGHYGYT
12	TRBV5-6	TRBJ2-1	ASKLAGPYNEQF
10	TRBV14	TRBJ2-5	ASSLLTGAQY
13	TRBV3-1	TRBJ2-5	ASTPPGLAGETQY
17	TRBV28	TRBJ2-1	ASSPLTSGRAISGNEQF
11	TRBV29-1	TRBJ2-2	SVETQNTGELF
12	TRBV12-3/TRBV12-4	TRBJ2-7	ASSAHTVRYEQY
10	TRBV7-9	TRBJ2-7	ASSFGTSGDL
11	TRBV5-1	TRBJ2-5	ASSLELGGTQY
10	TRBV29-1	TRBJ2-5	SGLGQRETQY
14	TRBV7-2	TRBJ2-3	ASRSTSGRWADTQY
11	TRBV7-2	TRBJ1-1	ASSLWANTEAF
13	TRBV4-3	TRBJ1-4	ASSQDRTGDEKLF
13	TRBV6-5	TRBJ2-7	ASRTGGSAGYEQY
13	TRBV4-3	TRBJ2-2	ASSQDPGNTGELF
13	TRBV12-3/TRBV12-4	TRBJ2-7	ASSLSGTGTYEQY
8	TRBV29-1	TRBJ2-1	SVGYNEQF
9	TRBV28	TRBJ2-3	ASGELDTQY
10	TRBV20-1	TRBJ1-6	SAGGFGSPLH
10	TRBV7-9	TRBJ2-7	ASSFPAYEQY
12	TRBV18	TRBJ1-3	ASSRDSKVNTIY
12	TRBV5-1	TRBJ1-1	ASSQGGMNTEAF
13	TRBV19	TRBJ1-3	ASSMDRDAGNTIY
15	TRBV5-1	TRBJ2-1	ASSLGSGPGSYNEQF
12	TRBV12-3/TRBV12-4	TRBJ2-1	ASSLQGSYNEQF
10	TRBV14	TRBJ2-7	ASSQVRLEQY
15	TRBV5-1	TRBJ2-6	ASSPRDFAAGANVLT
11	TRBV15	TRBJ1-2	ATSSPAAYGYT
12	TRBV7-9	TRBJ1-1	ASSLGGEGAEAF